One sample yielded the 30 T cell receptor beta chains listed below, sequenced in a study of identical twins. Each CDR3 protein gets one entry after TCRdb re-called the 5' RACE reads with MiXCR. The table includes some 690,000 distinct CDR3 sequences, roughly 20% detected once. The same sample was also studied in work on T cells expressing NK-cell markers.

Specimen: PBMCs. These receptors all stem from a woman younger than 35 in good health.

V usage is TRBV12-3 or TRBV12-4 and J usage is TRBJ1-2; no clear D. CDR3 size: 13 residues. V lost 5 bases to trimming and J lost 7 bases, with 14 bases between them. CDR3 coding DNA: TGTGCCAGCAGTACCCAGGTATCTGGTGGCTACACCTTC. This translates into CASSTQVSGGYTF.

CDR3 nucleotides: TGTGCCAGCAGCTCCGACAGAGGAAACACCATATATTTT. Protein: CASSSDRGNTIYF. The J gene is TRBJ1-3, the V gene TRBV11-2, with D maybe TRBD1 (5 bases). Trimming pared 4 bases from V and 4 bases from J, leaving 8 bases between. Germline loops: CDR1 SGHAT, CDR2 FQNNGV. This CDR3 has 13 residues. Full variable domain (outside the CDR3, taken from reference TRBV11-2 and TRBJ1-3): EAGVAQSPRYKIIEKRQSVAFWCNPISGHATLYWYQQILGQGPKLLIQFQNNGVVDDSQLPKDRFSAERLKGVDSTLKIQPAKLEDSAVYLCASSSDRGNTIYFGEGSWLTVV.

This clonotype was detected only a few times. The rearrangement uses TRBV20-1 and TRBJ2-1; 10 bases match TRBD2. With 5 bases clipped from V and 1 base from J, the junction kept 8 bases outside the gene matches. CDR3 size: 16 residues. The germline gives CDR1 DFQATT, CDR2 SNEGSKA (reference sequence). This CDR3 is CSAGRAGGHSYNEQFF. The CDR3, as DNA: TGCAGTGCTGGAAGAGCGGGGGGGCATTCCTACAATGAGCAGTTCTTC.

To note about this clonotype: An end of the junction differs from the germline gene, which may be a read error. The rearrangement uses TRBV12-3 or TRBV12-4 and TRBJ2-5; 7 nucleotides line up with TRBD1. The CDR3 extends over 14 amino acids. The CDR3 region is CASSATGAPEAQYF. CDR3 bases: TGTGCCAGCAGTGCCACAGGGGCCCCAGAGGCCCAGTACTTC.

V usage is TRBV7-8 and J usage is TRBJ1-1; no clear D gene. CDR1 and CDR2 (germline): SGHVS, FQNEAQ. Trimming took 5 bases from V and 8 from J, leaving 12 bases between them. The CDR3 contains 12 residues. CDR3 in DNA: TGTGCCAGCAGCATACTCCCACCCGAAGCTTTCTTT. Its translation: CASSILPPEAFF.

The chain carries TRBV12-3 or TRBV12-4 and TRBJ2-7, with D perhaps matching TRBD2 (6 bases). This CDR3 contains 12 residues. V lost 7 bases and J 6 bases, leaving 13 bases between the germline ends. CDR3 coding DNA: TGTGCCAGCACCATCGGGGGTCTCGAGCAGTACTTC. Translated: CASTIGGLEQYF.

The chain carries TRBV27 and TRBJ2-2; 7 nucleotides match TRBD2. V was pared by 3 bases and J by 5 bases, with 6 bases of the junction left unmatched. The germline gives CDR1 MNHEY, CDR2 SMNVEV (reference sequence). The CDR3 covers 15 residues. The CDR3 region is CASSFTGGGTGELFF. CDR3 bases: TGTGCCAGCAGTTTTACGGGAGGCGGAACCGGGGAGCTGTTTTTT.

V gene TRBV29-1 combines with J gene TRBJ2-1; 7 bases map to TRBD1. V dropped 3 bases and J dropped 10; count of bases not matched to a gene: 15. Per the germline V gene, CDR1 is SQVTM and CDR2 is ANQGSEA. There are 15 residues in the CDR3. CDR3 protein: CSVDPRQGPRGEQFF. Written as DNA, the CDR3 is TGCAGCGTTGACCCCAGACAGGGCCCCCGCGGGGAGCAGTTCTTC.

The V and J genes are TRBV20-1 and TRBJ2-1, with 8 positions matching TRBD2. From germline, CDR1 is DFQATT and CDR2 SNEGSKA (reference sequence). V was pared by 3 bases and J by 4 bases, with 14 bases of the junction left unmatched. This CDR3 region has 17 residues. The CDR3 here is CSASGREDDHKYNEQFF. The CDR3 region has the DNA TGCAGTGCTAGTGGGCGGGAGGACGACCATAAGTACAATGAGCAGTTCTTC.

V usage is TRBV12-3 or TRBV12-4 and J usage is TRBJ2-4; no firm D call. The ends were cut back, 2 bases at V and 0 bases at J, with 5 bases in the middle. There are 14 residues in the CDR3. CDR3 sequence (DNA): TGTGCCAGCAGTTTAACATCAGCCAAAAACATTCAGTACTTC. Translating gives CASSLTSAKNIQYF.

This clonotype turned up a few times. The V and J genes are TRBV20-1 and TRBJ2-1; D ambiguous. With 1 base removed from V and 0 bases from J, the gap between germline ends came to 13 bases. CDR3 size: 16 residues. The germline CDR1 and CDR2 sequences are DFQATT and SNEGSKA (reference sequence). CDR3 sequence: CSARGVGTSSYNEQFF. The CDR3, as DNA: TGCAGTGCTAGAGGCGTGGGAACGAGCTCCTACAATGAGCAGTTCTTC.

The gene calls are TRBV7-9 and TRBJ2-1; D is possibly TRBD1 or TRBD2 (7 bases each). The length of the CDR3 is 16 residues. Trimming took 7 bases from V and 0 from J, leaving 16 bases between them. Per the germline V gene, CDR1 is SEHNR and CDR2 is FQNEAQ (reference sequence). In DNA, the CDR3 is TGTGCCAGCATCTTGCAGGGGGGGAGCTCCTACAATGAGCAGTTCTTC. Its protein product is CASILQGGSSYNEQFF.

The chain links TRBV9 to TRBJ2-7, with 13 positions matching TRBD2. Germline assignment: CDR1 SGDLS and CDR2 YYNGEE. V gave up 3 bases and J gave up 3 bases; unmatched junction bases: 6. The CDR3 spans 16 residues. The CDR3 DNA follows: TGTGCCAGCAGCGGCCGGGGACTAGCGGGGATCTACGAGCAGTACTTC. It translates to CASSGRGLAGIYEQYF.

This clonotype was observed many times. This chain links TRBV5-6 with TRBJ2-3; D remains ambiguous. Germline V gives CDR1 SGHDT, CDR2 YYEEEE. The CDR3 is made up of 15 amino acids. The germline V and J ends were trimmed by 4 bases and 0 bases, with 12 bases remaining between them. CDR3 DNA: TGTGCCAGCAGCGTGACGCTGACTAGCACAGATACGCAGTATTTT. Translated, it gives CASSVTLTSTDTQYF.

The chain has TRBV5-1 and TRBJ2-2; TRBD2 matches 7 bases. The CDR3 is made up of 15 amino acids. CDR1 and CDR2 from the germline V gene are SGHRS and YFSETQ. Unmatched junction bases numbered 4, after V lost 3 bases and J lost 2 bases. The CDR3 DNA sequence: TGCGCCAGCAGCTCACTAGCGCTAAACACCGGGGAGCTGTTTTTT. Translating it yields CASSSLALNTGELFF. Drawing the rest from reference TRBV5-1 and TRBJ2-2, the complete variable domain is KAGVTQTPRYLIKTRGQQVTLSCSPISGHRSVSWYQQTPGQGLQFLFEYFSETQRNKGNFPGRFSGRQFSNSRSEMNVSTLELGDSALYLCASSSLALNTGELFFGEGSRLTVL.

This clonotype was recorded a few times. The chain links TRBV16 to TRBJ1-5; D remains unclear. Looked up from germline, CDR1 is KGHSY and CDR2 is FQNENV. CDR3 length: 15 amino acids. The V end was cut by 0 bases, the J end by 2 bases, with 8 bases between. The CDR3 loop reads CASSQSRQGNQPQHF. The CDR3 DNA reads TGTGCCAGCAGCCAATCTCGGCAGGGCAATCAGCCCCAGCATTTT.

This clonotype was observed a few times. The chain couples TRBV5-1 to TRBJ2-5, with 11 nucleotides matching TRBD2. The CDR3 has 15 residues. Germline V gives CDR1 SGHRS, CDR2 YFSETQ. The J segment lost 2 bases and the V segment lost 4 bases, leaving 4 bases of the junction unmatched. CDR3 sequence: CASSALAGGQETQYF. The CDR3 DNA is TGCGCCAGCAGCGCCCTAGCGGGGGGACAAGAGACCCAGTACTTC.

In its sample, this clonotype was seen a few times. The chain recombines TRBV12-5 with TRBJ1-5, with D unclear. Germline V gives CDR1 LGHNT, CDR2 FRNRAP. Trimming pared 2 bases from V and 4 bases from J, leaving 9 bases between. The CDR3 extends over 14 amino acids. CDR3 sequence (DNA): TGTGCTAGTGGTTTGATGGCAGAGAATCAGCCCCAGCATTTT. This codes for CASGLMAENQPQHF.

J is TRBJ2-5 and V is TRBV5-1; 9 nucleotides agree with TRBD1. Germline trimming cut 4 bases from V and 4 bases from J; bases unmatched to any gene: 2. Germline V CDR1 and CDR2: SGHRS, YFSETQ. This CDR3 is built from 13 residues. CDR3: CASSETGGETQYF. The CDR3 region has the DNA TGCGCCAGCAGCGAGACAGGGGGAGAGACCCAGTACTTC.

Only a few counts were recorded for this clonotype. The rearrangement links TRBV25-1 to TRBJ1-6, with 9 bases lining up with TRBD1. The CDR3 spans 16 residues. Germline assignment: CDR1 MGHDK and CDR2 SYGVNS. Trimming cost V 4 bases and J 10 bases; bases outside gene matches: 11. CDR3 sequence: CASSGRGQGLRSPLHF. The CDR3 nucleotides are TGTGCCAGCAGTGGCCGAGGACAGGGGTTGAGATCACCCCTCCACTTT.

This clonotype was observed a handful of times. The J gene is TRBJ2-3, the V gene TRBV5-1; 10 bases fit TRBD2. CDR3 length equals 17 residues. Germline CDR1 is SGHRS and CDR2 is YFSETQ. Trimming removed 4 bases from V and 1 base from J; junction bases left unmatched: 9. The CDR3 DNA is TGCGCCAGCAGCCAGAATATAGCGGGGGGTCGCACAGATACGCAGTATTTT. As protein: CASSQNIAGGRTDTQYF.

This clonotype has only a few counts. The V call is TRBV7-8, the J call TRBJ2-1; D gene unclear. The CDR3 is made up of 12 amino acids. Germline assignment: CDR1 SGHVS and CDR2 FQNEAQ. V lost 5 bases and J lost 10, with 12 bases in between. The CDR3 loop reads CASSPESYEQFF. CDR3 coding DNA: TGTGCCAGCAGCCCAGAGAGTTACGAGCAGTTCTTC.

This clonotype was detected ten times or more. V is TRBV5-1 and J is TRBJ2-3; no clear D. The CDR3 covers 14 residues. Trimming shortened V by 2 bases and J by 3 bases, and 10 bases separated the two germline ends. Germline V gene lookup returns CDR1 SGHRS and CDR2 YFSETQ. The chain's CDR3 is CASSFEIQTDTQYF. The DNA for the CDR3 is TGCGCCAGCAGCTTCGAAATACAGACAGATACGCAGTATTTT.

The CDR3 here is CSARDRVAGVAGETQYF. As DNA, the CDR3 is TGCAGTGCTAGAGATAGAGTAGCGGGAGTAGCCGGGGAGACCCAGTACTTC. The chain uses TRBV20-1 and TRBJ2-5; 9 bases agree with TRBD2. Trimming cost V 0 bases and J 5 bases; bases outside gene matches: 13. Germline loops: CDR1 DFQATT, CDR2 SNEGSKA (reference sequence). The CDR3 is 17 residues long.

This clonotype was detected once. The genes are TRBV6-2 or TRBV6-3 and TRBJ2-1, with 7 bases aligning to TRBD2. V lost 7 bases to trimming and J lost 4 bases; unmatched junction nucleotides: 10. Germline-derived CDR1 and CDR2 are MNHEY and SVGEGT. The CDR3 is 15 amino acids. CDR3 sequence reads: CASNHWRGGYNEQFF. CDR3 sequence (DNA): TGTGCCAGCAACCATTGGCGGGGAGGGTACAATGAGCAGTTCTTC.

The DNA for the CDR3 is TGCAGCGTTGAATTCGGGTCACCCGGGGAGCTGTTTTTT. Its protein is CSVEFGSPGELFF. The chain uses TRBV29-1 and TRBJ2-2, with D unclear. Looked up from germline, CDR1 is SQVTM and CDR2 is ANQGSEA. The CDR3 is made up of 13 amino acids. Trimming took off 2 bases at V and 6 bases at J, with 10 bases between the two ends.

The chain recombines TRBV12-3 or TRBV12-4 with TRBJ2-1; 8 bases agree with TRBD2. Germline trimming cut 6 bases from V and 8 bases from J; bases unmatched to any gene: 12. The CDR3 length is 15 residues. CDR3 sequence: CASSLHPGGEDEQFF. DNA of the CDR3: TGTGCCAGCAGCCTCCACCCCGGGGGGGAAGATGAGCAGTTCTTC.

This clonotype was detected many times. The chain combines TRBV20-1 with TRBJ2-7; TRBD2 matches at 9 bases. Germline assignment: CDR1 DFQATT and CDR2 SNEGSKA (reference sequence). The CDR3 contains 14 residues. V lost 6 bases, J lost 1 base, and 7 bases stayed unmatched. The CDR3 DNA sequence: TGCAGTGCATTCCTAGCGGGGATATCCTACGAGCAGTACTTC. This codes for CSAFLAGISYEQYF.

This clonotype was recorded a few times. The chain combines TRBV5-1 with TRBJ2-7; a weak D match, TRBD1 (6 bases). Trimming left V 5 bases short and J 0 bases short, with 9 bases between. CDR3 length: 13 residues. Germline CDR1 is SGHRS and CDR2 is YFSETQ. The CDR3 DNA is TGCGCCAGCAGGATGGACAGCTCCTACGAGCAGTACTTC. Protein: CASRMDSSYEQYF.

In this sample, this clonotype turned up a few times. The chain uses TRBV27 and TRBJ2-7; perhaps TRBD1 as D (5 bases). The CDR3 contains 15 residues. Germline values: CDR1 MNHEY, CDR2 SMNVEV (reference sequence). Between the trimmed V and J ends, which lost 5 bases and 6 bases, there was a span of 20 bases. The CDR3 is CASSPSPLGRREQYF. The DNA of the CDR3 is TGTGCCAGCAGTCCCTCTCCCCTGGGGCGGCGCGAGCAGTACTTC.